The sequence of this T cell receptor (beta chain) was determined in a study of blood T cell repertoires in COVID-19. At the level of the study: Both acute and convalescent COVID-19 samples were obtained from the United States, Italy and Spain. Sample material is recorded as cDNA or gDNA derived from T cells, B-cell-depleted T cells, or PBMCs.

In the source study's methods: Researchers report that nucleated cell counts were estimated from reference gene primer amplification. The method was immunoSEQ multiplex PCR; TCRdb's version includes in-frame clones alone and lacks a portion of them. V and J calls and clone size come straight from that table; D and trimming were deduced from the DNA. The sample includes approximately 78,000 clones, less than 90% of them seen just once. In germline, CDR1 is MRHNA, CDR2 SNTAGT. The length of the CDR3 is 14 residues. V shed 3 bases and J 8 bases; nucleotides not matched to a gene: 6. The genes are TRBV6-4 and TRBJ2-1; 8 nucleotides match TRBD2. This receptor was taken from a woman at least 80 years old with acute or convalescent COVID-19. The sample comprised peripheral blood. CDR3 nucleotides: TGTGCCAGCAGTGAACGGGGGGGCCAAGATGAGCAGTTCTTC. This translates into CASSERGGQDEQFF.